This T cell receptor (beta chain) was profiled in a study of blood T cell repertoires in COVID-19. The V segment lost 0 bases and the J segment 4 bases; nucleotides outside the gene matches: 3. The CDR3 has 15 amino acids. CDR1 and CDR2 (germline): SGHRS, YFSETQ. This clone was seen only once. The same CDR3 can be traced to other DNA sequences in this sample. Some clones are missing from TCRdb's copy, which holds only in-frame ones; the method was immunoSEQ multiplex PCR. The data contain 350,000 to 450,000 clones, around 87% of them singletons. This TCR came from a man in his forties or fifties in a cohort exposed to, infected with or recovered from COVID-19 (not recorded which). Source material: PBMCs or T cells enriched from blood (not recorded which). The rearrangement links TRBV5-1 to TRBJ1-5; 8 bases agree with TRBD1. The CDR3 reads CASSLEGQGNQPQHF. In DNA form, the CDR3 reads TGCGCCAGCAGCTTGGAAGGACAGGGAAATCAGCCCCAGCATTTT.